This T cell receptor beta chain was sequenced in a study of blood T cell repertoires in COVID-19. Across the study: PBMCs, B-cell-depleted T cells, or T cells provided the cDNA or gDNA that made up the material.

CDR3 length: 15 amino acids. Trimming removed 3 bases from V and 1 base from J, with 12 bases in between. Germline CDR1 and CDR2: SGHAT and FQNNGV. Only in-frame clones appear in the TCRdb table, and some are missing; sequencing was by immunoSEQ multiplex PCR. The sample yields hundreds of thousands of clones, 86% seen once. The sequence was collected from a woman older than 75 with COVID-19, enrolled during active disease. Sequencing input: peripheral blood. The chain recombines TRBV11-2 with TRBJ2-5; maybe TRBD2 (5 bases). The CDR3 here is CASSLMMGAQETQYF. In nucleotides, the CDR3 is TGTGCCAGCAGCTTGATGATGGGAGCCCAAGAGACCCAGTACTTC.